One and the same sample provided the 19 T cell receptor beta chains below, sequenced in a study of blood T cell repertoires in COVID-19. Method: immunoSEQ multiplex PCR; TCRdb's copy keeps in-frame clones and lacks some. Among over 150,000 clones, roughly 90% were seen once, and the ten largest hold 3% to 4%. The specimen was peripheral blood. The receptor set was obtained from a woman in her fifties or sixties who had recovered from COVID-19.

The rearrangement links TRBV9 to TRBJ1-2; 7 positions match TRBD1. Germline-derived CDR1 and CDR2 are SGDLS and YYNGEE. V was pared by 3 bases and J by 3 bases, with 2 bases of the junction left unmatched. The CDR3 sequence is 13 residues long. CDR3 nucleotides: TGTGCCAGCAGCGAGGGGGCGGACTATGGCTACACCTTC. It codes for CASSEGADYGYTF.

The chain combines TRBV4-1 with TRBJ2-1; D perhaps matches TRBD1 (6 bases). The CDR3 spans 15 residues. In germline, CDR1 is MGHRA, CDR2 YSYEKL. Trimming shortened V by 0 bases and J by 5 bases, and 11 bases separated the two germline ends. DNA of the CDR3: TGCGCCAGCAGCCAAGACAGGGGTGGCGACAATGAGCAGTTCTTC. Translated: CASSQDRGGDNEQFF.

J is TRBJ1-1 and V is TRBV11-2; perhaps TRBD1 as D (6 bases). The CDR3 length is 15 residues. CDR1 and CDR2 (germline): SGHAT, FQNNGV. Trimming left V 0 bases short and J 7 bases short, with 15 bases between. For the CDR3, the DNA is TGTGCCAGCAGCTTAGATCCGGGCAGGGGAAATGAAGCTTTCTTT. As protein: CASSLDPGRGNEAFF.

V gene TRBV30 combines with J gene TRBJ2-3, with 12 bases that match TRBD2. The trim removed 3 bases at V and 2 bases at J, leaving 3 bases unmatched. The CDR3 length is 15 residues. Germline V gene lookup returns CDR1 GTSNPN and CDR2 SVGIG (reference sequence). The CDR3 reads CAWSGLAGITDTQYF. CDR3 DNA sequence: TGTGCCTGGAGCGGACTAGCGGGGATCACAGATACGCAGTATTTT.

The chain has TRBV29-1 and TRBJ2-5; D remains unclear. V lost 3 bases and J lost 2, with 10 bases in between. The CDR3 is made up of 13 amino acids. The germline CDR1 and CDR2 sequences are SQVTM and ANQGSEA. Here the CDR3 reads CSVEEQLQETQYF. Written as DNA, the CDR3 is TGCAGCGTTGAGGAACAGCTTCAAGAGACCCAGTACTTC. The entire variable domain, with the rest obtained from reference TRBV29-1 and TRBJ2-5, is as follows: SAVISQKPSRDICQRGTSLTIQCQVDSQVTMMFWYRQQPGQSLTLIATANQGSEATYESGFVIDKFPISRPNLTFSTLTVSNMSPEDSSIYLCSVEEQLQETQYFGPGTRLLVL.

The chain combines TRBV29-1 with TRBJ2-7, with D possibly TRBD1 on 6 matching bases. The V end lost 4 bases, the J end lost 5 bases, and 12 bases lay between the germline ends. This CDR3 is built from 12 residues. Germline CDR1 reads SQVTM; CDR2 reads ANQGSEA. As DNA, the CDR3 is TGCAGCGTTGCTCAGGGGAATAACGAGCAGTACTTC. It encodes CSVAQGNNEQYF.

V is TRBV6-5 and J is TRBJ2-7; 7 bases match TRBD2. CDR1 and CDR2 (germline): MNHEY, SVGAGI. The CDR3 has 15 amino acids. V shed 0 bases, J shed 2 bases, and the junction held 4 bases outside the gene matches. In DNA form, the CDR3 reads TGTGCCAGCAGTTACTCAGGCGGGGGTCCCTACGAGCAGTACTTC. Protein: CASSYSGGGPYEQYF.

The CDR3 DNA reads as TGTGCCAGCAGCTTGGGGGAGGGGTCGTCTGGAAACACCATATATTTT. It encodes CASSLGEGSSGNTIYF. The chain recombines TRBV5-5 with TRBJ1-3, with D perhaps matching TRBD1 (5 bases). The V gene lost 0 bases and the J gene lost 1 base, with 11 bases spanning the gap. CDR1 and CDR2 from the germline V gene are SGHKS and YYEKEE (reference sequence). The CDR3 contains 16 residues.

This chain links TRBV10-3 with TRBJ2-4; a possible D gene is TRBD2 (5 bases). The CDR3 contains 15 residues. V was pared by 10 bases and J by 4 bases, with 20 bases between. Germline lookup yields CDR1 ENHRY and CDR2 SYGVKD. The CDR3 DNA reads TGTGCCACTAGCCCTGCCGGTCTAAAAAAAAACATTCAGTACTTC. Translating it yields CATSPAGLKKNIQYF.

The V call is TRBV19, the J call TRBJ1-6; D is perhaps TRBD1 (5 bases). Deletions cut 0 bases from V and 8 bases from J, with 14 bases between. The CDR3 runs to 16 residues. Germline CDR1 LNHDA, CDR2 SQIVND (reference sequence). The CDR3 here is CASSIEGLMEYSPLHF. For the CDR3, the DNA is TGTGCCAGTAGTATAGAGGGACTGATGGAGTATTCACCCCTCCACTTT.

The V call is TRBV5-4, the J call TRBJ1-6, with 11 bases that match TRBD1. This CDR3 has 14 amino acids. V lost 5 bases and J lost 9; bases outside the gene matches: 4. The germline CDR1 and CDR2 sequences are SGHNT and YYREEE (reference sequence). The CDR3 here is CASSRDRGSSPLHF. The CDR3 region has the DNA TGTGCCAGCAGTCGGGACAGGGGGAGTTCACCCCTCCACTTT.

This CDR3 reads CASSLPSWPNTEAFF. CDR3 coding DNA: TGTGCCAGCAGTTTACCTTCGTGGCCGAACACTGAAGCTTTCTTT. This chain links TRBV28 with TRBJ1-1; D not resolved. From germline, CDR1 is MDHEN and CDR2 SYDVKM. The CDR3 runs 15 residues. Trimming shortened V by 2 bases and J by 1 base, and 11 bases separated the two germline ends.

The CDR3 nucleotides are TGCGCCAGCACCGGAGAGACGGCTGAAGCTTTCTTT. Its translation is CASTGETAEAFF. J is TRBJ1-1 and V is TRBV4-3; D remains ambiguous. The CDR3 has 12 residues. V was trimmed by 7 bases and J by 6 bases, leaving 12 bases between them. Germline CDR1 reads LGHNA; CDR2 reads YSLEER.

The rearrangement uses TRBV5-1 and TRBJ2-2; 8 nucleotides agree with TRBD1. The CDR3 runs 14 residues. Looked up from germline, CDR1 is SGHRS and CDR2 is YFSETQ. V trimming: 6 bases; J trimming: 5 bases; junction bases outside the gene matches: 6. CDR3: CASTLQGGTGELFF. In nucleotides, the CDR3 is TGCGCCAGCACCTTACAGGGGGGTACCGGGGAGCTGTTTTTT.

The rearrangement joins TRBV6-5 to TRBJ2-2, with TRBD1 matching over 10 bases. Germline CDR1 MNHEY, CDR2 SVGAGI. V was clipped by 8 bases and J by 4 bases; unmatched bases: 7. This CDR3 region has 15 residues. The CDR3 DNA reads TGTGCCAGCGACTTTCGGACAGGGGGCACCGGGGAGCTGTTTTTT. Encoded protein: CASDFRTGGTGELFF.

This clone was counted once. V usage is TRBV2 and J usage is TRBJ2-5; 8 bases align to TRBD2. The junction had 13 bases not matched to a gene; V was cut back by 10 bases and J by 9 bases. This CDR3 is built from 13 residues. Germline V lookup: CDR1 SNHLY, CDR2 FYNNEI. The CDR3: CAMDGGAGSAQYF. The CDR3 DNA is TGTGCCATGGACGGGGGGGCCGGGTCGGCCCAGTACTTC.

The rearrangement uses TRBV6-5 and TRBJ2-7; D is perhaps TRBD1 (6 bases). Germline CDR1 reads MNHEY; CDR2 reads SVGAGI. Trimming took 8 bases from V and 3 from J, leaving 17 bases between them. The CDR3 consists of 14 residues. CDR3 DNA sequence: TGTGCCAGCCCCCCAGACGGACAGTTCTACGAGCAGTACTTC. As protein: CASPPDGQFYEQYF.

The rearrangement links TRBV4-3 to TRBJ2-1, with D maybe TRBD2 (5 bases). Germline CDR1 LGHNA, CDR2 YSLEER. This CDR3 spans 16 amino acids. Trimming took off 3 bases at V and 6 bases at J, with 18 bases between the two ends. The CDR3 coding sequence is TGCGCCAGCAGCCAGTACAGACTAACTTCATTCAATGAGCAGTTCTTC. It specifies CASSQYRLTSFNEQFF.

The rearrangement joins TRBV7-2 to TRBJ2-5; 13 nucleotides align to TRBD2. V shed 5 bases and J 4 bases; nucleotides not matched to a gene: 7. Germline V gives CDR1 SGHTA, CDR2 FQGNSA. The CDR3 extends over 16 amino acids. This CDR3 reads CASSRGLAGPRETQYF. Here the CDR3 DNA reads TGTGCCAGCAGCCGGGGACTAGCGGGGCCGAGAGAGACCCAGTACTTC.